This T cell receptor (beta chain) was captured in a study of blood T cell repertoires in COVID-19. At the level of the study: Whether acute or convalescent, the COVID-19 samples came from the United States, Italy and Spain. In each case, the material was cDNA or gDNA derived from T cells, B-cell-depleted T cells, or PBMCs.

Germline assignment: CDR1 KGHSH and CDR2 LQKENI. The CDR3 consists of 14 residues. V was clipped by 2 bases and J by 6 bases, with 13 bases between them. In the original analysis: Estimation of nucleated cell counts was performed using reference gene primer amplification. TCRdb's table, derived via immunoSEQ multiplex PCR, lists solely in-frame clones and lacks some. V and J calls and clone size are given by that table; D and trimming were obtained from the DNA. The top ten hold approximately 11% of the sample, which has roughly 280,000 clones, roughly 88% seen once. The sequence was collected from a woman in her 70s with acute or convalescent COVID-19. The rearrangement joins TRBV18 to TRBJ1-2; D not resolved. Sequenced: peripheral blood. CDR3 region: CASSPNPEVDGYTF. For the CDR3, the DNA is TGTGCCAGCTCACCAAACCCAGAAGTGGATGGCTACACCTTC.